These 5 T cell receptor beta chains originate from one sample sequenced in a study of CD8 T cells in ankylosing spondylitis. These receptors' antigens are unknown. Study results and caveats: Among TCR beta sequences, a motif of several highly homologous variants appeared characteristic of ankylosing spondylitis blood.

Each CDR3 protein is one row after TCRdb ran MiXCR on the 5' RACE reads. Here the sample spans some 840,000 distinct CDR3 sequences, 12% being singletons. The sample was blood, either unsorted or a sorted T cell fraction (not recorded which). These receptors all come from a male donor with ankylosing spondylitis.

The chain joins TRBV10-3 to TRBJ1-2; the match to TRBD1 covers 9 bases. V gave up 6 bases and J gave up 6 bases; unmatched junction bases: 11. Germline CDR1 and CDR2: ENHRY and SYGVKD. The CDR3 covers 15 residues. Here the CDR3 DNA reads TGTGCCATCAGGGGGGACAGGGCTGATGAGGATGGCTACACCTTC. It translates to CAIRGDRADEDGYTF.

This clonotype was observed many times. The rearrangement uses TRBV29-1 and TRBJ1-1; 8 bases are shared with TRBD1. This CDR3 is 12 amino acids long. Germline CDR1 reads SQVTM; CDR2 reads ANQGSEA. J was trimmed by 4 bases and V by 3 bases; bases with no gene match: 1. The CDR3 DNA reads as TGCAGCGTTGACAGGGGGCTCACTGAAGCTTTCTTT. Its translation: CSVDRGLTEAFF. The full variable domain, completed using reference TRBV29-1 and TRBJ1-1, is SAVISQKPSRDICQRGTSLTIQCQVDSQVTMMFWYRQQPGQSLTLIATANQGSEATYESGFVIDKFPISRPNLTFSTLTVSNMSPEDSSIYLCSVDRGLTEAFFGQGTRLTVV.

The chain uses TRBV5-1 and TRBJ2-4; D is perhaps TRBD1 (5 bases). Germline V gene sequence: CDR1 SGHRS, CDR2 YFSETQ. Trimming left V 8 bases short and J 8 bases short, with 17 bases between. The length of the CDR3 is 13 residues. The CDR3 DNA is TGCGCCAGTCGCGCAGGGAATGGGGACATTCAGTACTTC. Protein product: CASRAGNGDIQYF.

V gene TRBV7-9 combines with J gene TRBJ2-1; no firm D call. This CDR3 contains 14 residues. CDR1 is SEHNR and CDR2 is FQNEAQ in the germline V gene (reference sequence). Trimming left V 5 bases short and J 5 bases short, with 13 bases between. The CDR3 coding sequence is TGTGCCAGCAGCCCCCGTATAAAGGACAATGAGCAGTTCTTC. Its protein is CASSPRIKDNEQFF.

CDR3 in DNA: TGCAGTGCTAGCCGAATTCCCTACAATGAGCAGTTCTTC. It translates to CSASRIPYNEQFF. The chain couples TRBV20-1 to TRBJ2-1, with D unclear. Germline V lookup: CDR1 DFQATT, CDR2 SNEGSKA (reference sequence). The V end lost 3 bases, the J end lost 2 bases, and 8 bases lay between the germline ends. The CDR3 has 13 amino acids.